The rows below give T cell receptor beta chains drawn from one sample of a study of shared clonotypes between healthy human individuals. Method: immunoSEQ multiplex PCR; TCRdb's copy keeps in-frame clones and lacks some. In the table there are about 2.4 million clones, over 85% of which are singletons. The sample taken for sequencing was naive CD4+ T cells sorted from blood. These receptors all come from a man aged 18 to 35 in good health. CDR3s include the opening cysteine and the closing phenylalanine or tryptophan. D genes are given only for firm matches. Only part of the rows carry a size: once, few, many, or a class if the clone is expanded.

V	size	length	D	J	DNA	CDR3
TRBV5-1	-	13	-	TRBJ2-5	TGCGCCAGCGCCCGGACAGCCCAAGAGACCCAGTACTTC	CASARTAQETQYF
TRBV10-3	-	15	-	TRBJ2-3	TGTGCCATCGGTATAAGGGCAGGGCTTGGAGATACGCAGTATTTT	CAIGIRAGLGDTQYF
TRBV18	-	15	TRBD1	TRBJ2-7	TGTGCCAGCTCACCCAGCGCAGGGGGCACCTACGAGCAGTACTTC	CASSPSAGGTYEQYF
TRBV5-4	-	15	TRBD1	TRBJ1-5	TGTGCCAGCAGCTCCGGGACAGGGGGCAATCAGCCCCAGCATTTT	CASSSGTGGNQPQHF
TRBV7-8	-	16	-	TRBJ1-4	TGTGCCAGCAGCAACCGGCAAGGGGTAATAAATGAAAAACTGTTTTTT	CASSNRQGVINEKLFF
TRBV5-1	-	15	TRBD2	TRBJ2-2	TGCGCCAGCAGCGAGCGGGGGCCCGACACCGGGGAGCTGTTTTTT	CASSERGPDTGELFF
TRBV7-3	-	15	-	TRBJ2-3	TGTGCCAGCAGCTTAGACGGCCGGGACACAGATACGCAGTATTTT	CASSLDGRDTDTQYF
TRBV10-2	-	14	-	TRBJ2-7	TGCGCCAGCAGTCCGTCCGGAGTAATCTACGAGCAGTACTTC	CASSPSGVIYEQYF
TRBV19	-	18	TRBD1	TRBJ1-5	TGTGCCAGTAGTATAGGGCCCCTTCAGGGGGCTAGCAATCAGCCCCAGCATTTT	CASSIGPLQGASNQPQHF
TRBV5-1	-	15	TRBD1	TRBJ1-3	TGCGCCAGCAGCCAGGGACAGACGGACGGAAACACCATATATTTT	CASSQGQTDGNTIYF
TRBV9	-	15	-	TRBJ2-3	TGTGCCAGCAGCGTAGAGGGGCCCATGTGGGATACGCAGTATTTT	CASSVEGPMWDTQYF
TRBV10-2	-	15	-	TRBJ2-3	TGCGCCAGCAGTGAGGAGGAGGTATGGGCAGATACGCAGTATTTT	CASSEEEVWADTQYF
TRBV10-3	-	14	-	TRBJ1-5	TGTGCCATCAGTGGCGGGGACAGCAATCAGCCCCAGCATTTT	CAISGGDSNQPQHF
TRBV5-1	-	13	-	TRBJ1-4	TGCGCCAGCAGCTTGGGAATGGATGAAAAACTGTTTTTT	CASSLGMDEKLFF
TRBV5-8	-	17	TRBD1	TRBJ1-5	TGTGCCAGCAGCTTGTTGGACAGGGCTTCGAGCAATCAGCCCCAGCATTTT	CASSLLDRASSNQPQHF
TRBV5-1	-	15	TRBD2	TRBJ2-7	TGCGCCAGCAGCTCCCGGACTAGCGGGAGTTACGAGCAGTACTTC	CASSSRTSGSYEQYF
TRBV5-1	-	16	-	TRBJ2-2	TGCGCCAGCAGCTTGGGGGACTTAAGGAACACCGGGGAGCTGTTTTTT	CASSLGDLRNTGELFF
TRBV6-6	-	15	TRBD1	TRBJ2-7	TGTGCCAGCAGTTACACTTCGGGACAGGGTTCCGAGCAGTACTTC	CASSYTSGQGSEQYF
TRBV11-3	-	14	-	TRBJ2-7	TGTGCCAGCAGCTTAAGGGACTTTTCCTACGAGCAGTACTTC	CASSLRDFSYEQYF
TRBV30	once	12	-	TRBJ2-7	TGTGCCTGGAGTTTGGGAGATTACGAGCAGTACTTC	CAWSLGDYEQYF
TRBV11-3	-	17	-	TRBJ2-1	TGTGCCAGCAGCTTAGGAGGGTACGGGAGCCCCTACAATGAGCAGTTCTTC	CASSLGGYGSPYNEQFF
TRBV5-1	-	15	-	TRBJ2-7	TGCGCCAGCAGGCTCAGTCTACAGGATACCTACGAGCAGTACTTC	CASRLSLQDTYEQYF
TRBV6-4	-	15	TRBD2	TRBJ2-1	TGTGCCAGCAGTTATCTAGCGGGAATGGGCAATGAGCAGTTCTTC	CASSYLAGMGNEQFF
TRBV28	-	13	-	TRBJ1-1	TGTGCCAGCAGTCGGGGGGGGCGGACTGAAGCTTTCTTT	CASSRGGRTEAFF
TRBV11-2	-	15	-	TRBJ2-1	TGTGCCAGCAGCTTAGAGGGCGGTTGGTACAATGAGCAGTTCTTC	CASSLEGGWYNEQFF
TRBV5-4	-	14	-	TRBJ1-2	TGTGCCAGCAGCTTGGCCGCGGAGAGCTATGGCTACACCTTC	CASSLAAESYGYTF
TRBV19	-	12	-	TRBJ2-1	TGTGCCAGTAGCTCCGCCGGCCTCGGGCAGTTCTTC	CASSSAGLGQFF
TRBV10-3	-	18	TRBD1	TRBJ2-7	TGTGCCATCAGTGATTCAATACGGACAGGGACCGGCTCCTACGAGCAGTACTTC	CAISDSIRTGTGSYEQYF
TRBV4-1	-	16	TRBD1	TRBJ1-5	TGCGCCAGCAGCGATATAGCAGGGGGAAGCAATCAGCCCCAGCATTTT	CASSDIAGGSNQPQHF
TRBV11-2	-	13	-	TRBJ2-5	TGTGCCAGCAGCTTAGCCAAGGGGCAGACCCAGTACTTC	CASSLAKGQTQYF
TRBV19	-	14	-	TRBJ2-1	TGTGCCTCGAAGCCCGATAGCTCCTACAATGAGCAGTTCTTC	CASKPDSSYNEQFF
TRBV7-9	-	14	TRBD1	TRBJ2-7	TGTGCCAGCAGCTCATTCTCCGGGACAGGGGAAAAGTACTTC	CASSSFSGTGEKYF
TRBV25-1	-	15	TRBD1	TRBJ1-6	TGTGCCAGCAAGACAGGGGGTAATACTAATTCACCCCTCCACTTT	CASKTGGNTNSPLHF
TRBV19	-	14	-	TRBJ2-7	TGTGCCAGTAGGGAAAACGAGGGATTCCACGAGCAGTACTTC	CASRENEGFHEQYF
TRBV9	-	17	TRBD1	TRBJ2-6	TGTGCCAGCAGCGTAGCGGGACAGAGCTCTGGGGCCAACGTCCTGACTTTC	CASSVAGQSSGANVLTF
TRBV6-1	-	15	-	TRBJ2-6	TGTGCCAGCAGTGATTTGTCAGGAGGAACCAACGTCCTGACTTTC	CASSDLSGGTNVLTF
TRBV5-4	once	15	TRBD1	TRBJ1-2	TGTGCCAGCAGCAGGAACAGGGGAAGGGACTATGGCTACACCTTC	CASSRNRGRDYGYTF
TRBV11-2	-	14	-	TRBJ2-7	TGTGCCAGCAGCTTAGAAGTAGGGGGGAGCGAGCAGTACTTC	CASSLEVGGSEQYF
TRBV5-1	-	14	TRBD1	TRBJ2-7	TGCGCCAGCAGCCCGCCAGGGGGCTCCTACGAGCAGTACTTC	CASSPPGGSYEQYF
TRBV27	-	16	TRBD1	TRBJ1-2	TGTGCCAGCAGTCGCTGGACAGGGCGCTTTGAGGGTGGCTACACCTTC	CASSRWTGRFEGGYTF
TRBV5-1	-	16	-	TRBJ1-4	TGCGCCAGCAGCTCTTGGGGAACTACACGATCGGAAAAACTGTTTTTT	CASSSWGTTRSEKLFF
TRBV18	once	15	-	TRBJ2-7	TGTGCCAGCTCACCGGGCAGGGATATTTCCTACGAGCAGTACTTC	CASSPGRDISYEQYF
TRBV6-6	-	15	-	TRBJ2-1	TGTGCCAGCAGTTATAGCCTCTCAGGGGTGACTGAGCAGTTCTTC	CASSYSLSGVTEQFF